This section outlines one TCR beta chain sequence together with its context. The antigen remains unidentified. This specimen includes other DNA sequences encoding the same CDR3. Pooled in the analysis were second doses at about 4 or about 12 weeks. The data were produced by immunoSEQ multiplex PCR, yet TCRdb's version contains in-frame clones alone and is incomplete. The table shows 60,000 to 75,000 clones, with 80% to 90% occurring only once. The entry originates in a study of T cell responses to AZD1222 COVID-19 vaccine. Overall study findings and caveats: A rise in Spike-specific TCR breadth and depth followed two AZD1222 doses.

Losses at the gene ends were 2 bases for V and 4 bases for J; bases not matched to a gene: 2. The CDR3 totals 14 residues. The germline V gene has CDR1 SGDLS and CDR2 YYNGEE. This chain uses TRBV9 with TRBJ2-1, with 8 bases matching TRBD2. The starting material was peripheral blood, obtained 28 days after the second AZD1222 dose. The clonotype comes from an adult who received the AZD1222 COVID-19 vaccine. The chain's CDR3 is CASSVGTRYNEQFF. Written as DNA, the CDR3 is TGTGCCAGCAGCGTCGGGACTAGATACAATGAGCAGTTCTTC. Complete variable domain (other parts from reference TRBV9 and TRBJ2-1): DSGVTQTPKHLITATGQRVTLRCSPRSGDLSVYWYQQSLDQGLQFLIQYYNGEERAKGNILERFSAQQFPDLHSELNLSSLELGDSALYFCASSVGTRYNEQFFGPGTRLTVL.